This T cell receptor (beta chain) is drawn from a study of beta chain features in type 1 diabetes. Regarding the study as a whole: Using cDNA template may skew counts toward highly expressing activated cells. Naive, central memory and Treg TCRB repertoires appeared more alike in patients than in healthy donors. Moderate but significant shortening of TCRB CDR3s was recorded in all four CD4+ subsets from Type 1 diabetes patients.

As every portion of the isolated RNA was reverse transcribed, the sequencing read expressed TCRB transcripts. The method was immunoSEQ multiplex PCR; TCRdb's version includes in-frame clones alone and lacks a portion of them. The sample contains about 230,000 clones, over 8.5% of which appear only once. Trimming pared 4 bases from V and 4 bases from J, leaving 7 bases between. This CDR3 spans 12 amino acids. Germline lookup yields CDR1 MNHEY and CDR2 SVGAGI. In regard to this clone: What it binds is not known.

The V gene is TRBV6-5, the J gene TRBJ2-5; unclear D gene. This sequence was found in a woman aged 18-29 years in good health. The source material was naive CD4+ T cells from blood. CDR3 in DNA: TGTGCCAGCAGTTCTCTCCCAGAGACCCAGTACTTC. Translating gives CASSSLPETQYF.